These 17 T cell receptor beta chains originate from one sample sequenced in a study of T cells in Graves' hyperthyroidism and ophthalmopathy. Amplified regions were TCR beta CDR3 sequences from RNA transcripts. When the TCR CDR3 underwent first-round RT-PCR, the HTBI primer set was used. MiXCR was run by TCRdb on the multiplex PCR reads, yielding one entry per CDR3 protein. Of over 700,000 distinct CDR3 sequences in the sample, about 35% were seen once. Sequences were obtained from blood. Receptors originate from a woman aged 40 to 49 with Graves' hyperthyroidism.

In its sample, this clonotype was seen a few times. The rearrangement uses TRBV5-1 and TRBJ1-2; 10 bases fit TRBD1. The CDR3 is made up of 16 amino acids. Germline V lookup: CDR1 SGHRS, CDR2 YFSETQ. The V gene end was trimmed by 4 bases and the J gene end by 7 bases; junction bases not matched to a gene: 13. Here the CDR3 DNA reads TGCGCCAGCAGCCAGGACGGACAGGGGGTAGTCCCTGGCTACACCTTC. This sequence encodes CASSQDGQGVVPGYTF.

This clonotype occurred many times. An end of the junction does not agree with germline; a read error may underlie this. The chain combines TRBV7-2 with TRBJ1-3; weak D call: TRBD1 (6 bases). Looked up from germline, CDR1 is SGHTA and CDR2 is FQGNSA. The CDR3 sequence is 16 residues long. CDR3 sequence (DNA): TGTGCCAGCAGCCCCTACAGGGTACCAGGTGGATACACCATATATTTT. Protein: CASSPYRVPGGYTIYF. The entire variable domain, with the rest obtained from reference TRBV7-2 and TRBJ1-3, is as follows: GAGVSQSPSNKVTEKGKDVELRCDPISGHTALYWYRQSLGQGLEFLIYFQGNSAPDKSGLPSDRFSAERTGGSVSTLTIQRTQQEDSAVYLCASSPYRVPGGYTIYFGEGSWLTVV.

The chain combines TRBV9 with TRBJ2-7; D is perhaps TRBD2 (5 bases). This CDR3 region has 12 residues. Germline V CDR1 and CDR2: SGDLS, YYNGEE. The CDR3 protein is CGRGPNSYEQYF. The CDR3 DNA reads as TGTGGCCGAGGGCCTAACTCCTACGAGCAGTACTTC. The complete variable domain, with remaining parts taken from reference TRBV9 and TRBJ2-7, reads DSGVTQTPKHLITATGQRVTLRCSPRSGDLSVYWYQQSLDQGLQFLIQYYNGEERAKGNILERFSAQQFPDLHSELNLSSLELGDSALYFCGRGPNSYEQYFGPGTRLTVT.

The chain uses TRBV7-9 and TRBJ2-7; TRBD1 matches at 10 bases. CDR1 SEHNR and CDR2 FQNEAQ come from the germline V gene (reference sequence). The CDR3 spans 16 residues. Trimming removed 1 base from V and 4 bases from J; junction bases left unmatched: 7. The CDR3 is CASSLEGAGQGYEQYF. The CDR3 DNA reads as TGTGCCAGCAGCTTAGAGGGGGCGGGACAGGGGTACGAGCAGTACTTC. Complete variable domain (other parts from reference TRBV7-9 and TRBJ2-7): DTGVSQNPRHKITKRGQNVTFRCDPISEHNRLYWYRQTLGQGPEFLTYFQNEAQLEKSRLLSDRFSAERPKGSFSTLEIQRTEQGDSAMYLCASSLEGAGQGYEQYFGPGTRLTVT.

In its sample, this clonotype was seen a few times. The chain has TRBV6-1 and TRBJ2-2; D is perhaps TRBD2 (6 bases). This CDR3 contains 18 residues. With 2 bases removed from V and 4 bases from J, the gap between germline ends came to 20 bases. Germline V gene lookup returns CDR1 MNHNS and CDR2 SASEGT. The CDR3 DNA sequence: TGTGCCAGCAGTGAATTTCCGGGAGTCGTGGGGATCACCGGGGAGCTGTTTTTT. Encoded protein: CASSEFPGVVGITGELFF.

The genes are TRBV2 and TRBJ1-1, with TRBD1 identical over 10 bases. The junction had 13 bases not matched to a gene; V was cut back by 6 bases and J by 3 bases. The CDR3 length is 17 residues. In germline, CDR1 is SNHLY, CDR2 FYNNEI. Written as DNA, the CDR3 is TGTGCCAGCAGAATCTTGGACAGGGGGTTGGTATACACTGAAGCTTTCTTT. Translation gives CASRILDRGLVYTEAFF.

The chain links TRBV15 to TRBJ1-4, with D perhaps TRBD1 (5 bases). The CDR3 is 16 residues long. Per germline, CDR1 LNHNV and CDR2 YYDKDF (reference sequence). Trimming shortened V by 3 bases and J by 1 base, and 12 bases separated the two germline ends. The CDR3 sequence: CATSRFGGVTNEKLFF. The DNA for the CDR3 is TGTGCCACCAGCAGGTTCGGGGGAGTAACTAATGAAAAACTGTTTTTT.

The chain links TRBV20-1 to TRBJ1-5; the D is unclear. V was shortened by 5 bases and J by 1 base, with 12 bases between the two germline ends. Germline-derived CDR1 and CDR2 are DFQATT and SNEGSKA (reference sequence). CDR3 length: 14 residues. In DNA, the CDR3 is TGCAGTGCTGGGAGACAAGGCAGCAATCAGCCCCAGCATTTT. It encodes CSAGRQGSNQPQHF.

As to this clonotype: The germline gene is not matched at one end of the junction; a read error may be the cause. The gene calls are TRBV7-2 and TRBJ2-7, with TRBD2 identical over 7 bases. The CDR3 consists of 14 residues. Germline values: CDR1 SGHTA, CDR2 FQGNSA. CDR3 in amino acids: CAGSLDWGGNEQYF. CDR3 coding DNA: TGTGCCGGCAGCTTAGATTGGGGGGGGAACGAGCAGTACTTC.

The chain couples TRBV20-1 to TRBJ1-1; TRBD1 is a possible D gene (6 bases). Between the trimmed V and J ends, which lost 4 bases and 11 bases, there was a span of 11 bases. CDR3 length equals 10 residues. The germline gives CDR1 DFQATT, CDR2 SNEGSKA (reference sequence). The CDR3 sequence: CSANRDTAFF. In nucleotides, the CDR3 is TGCAGTGCTAACCGGGACACTGCTTTCTTT.

This clonotype was seen more than once but under ten times. The genes are TRBV20-1 and TRBJ2-7; D call uncertain. The germline V gene encodes CDR1 DFQATT and CDR2 SNEGSKA (reference sequence). The ends were cut back, 0 bases at V and 3 bases at J, with 18 bases in the middle. This CDR3 region has 16 residues. The CDR3 DNA reads as TGCAGTGCTAGAGATTCGGGCAGGCGTCATCTCTACGAGCAGTACTTC. Translated: CSARDSGRRHLYEQYF.

The V and J genes are TRBV15 and TRBJ1-6; the D is unclear. Germline assignment: CDR1 LNHNV and CDR2 YYDKDF (reference sequence). The V and J ends lost 6 bases and 7 bases respectively, with 16 bases between them. This CDR3 contains 15 residues. In DNA, the CDR3 is TGTGCCACCAGAAAAGTGGAGGCTACAAATTCACCCCTCCACTTT. Protein sequence: CATRKVEATNSPLHF. The complete variable domain, with remaining parts taken from reference TRBV15 and TRBJ1-6, reads DAMVIQNPRYQVTQFGKPVTLSCSQTLNHNVMYWYQQKSSQAPKLLFHYYDKDFNNEADTPDNFQSRRPNTSFCFLDIRSPGLGDTAMYLCATRKVEATNSPLHFGNGTRLTVT.

A remark on this clonotype: A much larger clonotype is one base distant, so this may be a read error. The rearrangement links TRBV5-5 to TRBJ1-1; D is possibly TRBD1 (5 bases). V lost 4 bases and J 11 bases, leaving 12 bases between the germline ends. The CDR3 has 11 residues. The V gene's germline CDR1 is SGHKS and CDR2 YYEKEE (reference sequence). The CDR3 protein is CASSTSGPAFF. DNA of the CDR3: TGTGCCAGCAGCACCTCAGGGCCGGCTTTCTTT. The variable domain in full, completed from reference TRBV5-5 and TRBJ1-1, reads DAGVTQSPTHLIKTRGQQVTLRCSPISGHKSVSWYQQVLGQGPQFIFQYYEKEERGRGNFPDRFSARQFPNYSSELNVNALLLGDSALYLCASSTSGPAFFGQGTRLTVV.

Regarding this clonotype: Because the CDR3 is missing its conserved closing phenylalanine or tryptophan, this is likely a read error. The DNA is left out, because the CDR3 cannot be placed on it with certainty; the CDR3 is given as TCRdb lists it. This sequence joins TRBV10-3 and TRBJ2-6. The CDR3 extends over 8 residues, inclusive of both ends. CDR1 is ENHRY and CDR2 is SYGVKD in the germline V gene. CDR3 loop: CAISESNS.

This clonotype has only a few counts. The chain couples TRBV12-3 or TRBV12-4 to TRBJ1-2; D is possibly TRBD1 (5 bases). V lost 6 bases to trimming and J lost 2 bases, with 13 bases between them. This CDR3 has 14 residues. This CDR3 is CASRPGTVNYGYTF. CDR3 bases: TGTGCCAGCAGACCCGGGACGGTGAACTATGGCTACACCTTC.

The V gene is TRBV15, the J gene TRBJ2-2; 8 bases align to TRBD1. CDR3 length equals 16 residues. Germline V gene data show CDR1 as LNHNV and CDR2 as YYDKDF (reference sequence). V shed 3 bases and J 0 bases; nucleotides not matched to a gene: 3. CDR3 nucleotide sequence: TGTGCCACCAGCAGGCAGGGGGCGGCGAACACCGGGGAGCTGTTTTTT. Translation: CATSRQGAANTGELFF.

This clonotype has only a few counts. The rearrangement links TRBV7-2 to TRBJ1-2; no clear D gene. The germline CDR1 and CDR2 sequences are SGHTA and FQGNSA. The V and J ends lost 1 base and 6 bases respectively, with 15 bases between them. The CDR3 runs to 15 residues. CDR3 protein: CASSLGPSAYHGYTF. The CDR3 coding sequence is TGTGCCAGCAGCTTAGGTCCCAGCGCTTACCATGGCTACACCTTC.